Presented here are 23 T cell receptor beta chains from one specimen sequenced in a study of T cell responses to AZD1222 COVID-19 vaccine. Only in-frame clones appear in the TCRdb table, and some are missing; sequencing was by immunoSEQ multiplex PCR. The table lists more than 100,000 clones, more than 75% of them singletons. Sequenced material: peripheral blood, taken on day 0 of AZD1222 vaccination. The receptors were gathered from an adult in good health.

The chain uses TRBV9 and TRBJ2-3; 7 nucleotides align to TRBD2. V trimming: 4 bases; J trimming: 5 bases; junction bases outside the gene matches: 4. The CDR3 extends over 13 amino acids. Per the germline V gene, CDR1 is SGDLS and CDR2 is YYNGEE. CDR3 in DNA: TGTGCCAGCAGCATAACTAGCGTAGATACGCAGTATTTT. It is translated as CASSITSVDTQYF.

V and J are TRBV15 and TRBJ1-2; 7 bases are a match to TRBD1. Per the germline V gene, CDR1 is LNHNV and CDR2 is YYDKDF (reference sequence). V dropped 4 bases and J dropped 3; count of bases not matched to a gene: 5. The CDR3 has 14 residues. For the CDR3, the DNA is TGTGCCACCAGCAAGGACAGGATCGACTATGGCTACACCTTC. Protein: CATSKDRIDYGYTF.

The gene calls are TRBV7-2 and TRBJ1-5; D might be TRBD1 (5 bases). The CDR3 consists of 13 residues. Germline V CDR1 and CDR2: SGHTA, FQGNSA. Trimming cost V 5 bases and J 5 bases, with 10 bases left between them. In nucleotides, the CDR3 is TGTGCCAGCAGCGTAGGGACCTATCAGCCCCAGCATTTT. Its translation is CASSVGTYQPQHF.

This chain connects TRBV19 to TRBJ1-2; D is unresolved. V was trimmed by 2 bases and J by 9 bases, leaving 13 bases between them. The CDR3 covers 13 residues. Germline values: CDR1 LNHDA, CDR2 SQIVND (reference sequence). Here the CDR3 DNA reads TGTGCCAGTAGTATAACCCTACCGAATAGCTACACCTTC. Its protein is CASSITLPNSYTF.

The chain carries TRBV27 and TRBJ1-2; D not resolved. The germline V gene has CDR1 MNHEY and CDR2 SMNVEV (reference sequence). The CDR3 contains 13 residues. Trimming removed 5 bases from V and 8 bases from J, with 15 bases in between. CDR3 DNA sequence: TGTGCCAGCAGTATTGATAAGGCTAGCGGCTACACCTTC. Its translation: CASSIDKASGYTF.

The CDR3 loop reads CASSRQGEQETQYF. The CDR3, as DNA: TGTGCCAGCAGCCGACAGGGGGAACAAGAGACCCAGTACTTC. The chain is built from TRBV5-4 and TRBJ2-5, with 9 bases that match TRBD1. This CDR3 region has 14 residues. V was clipped by 4 bases and J by 2 bases; unmatched bases: 3. Germline V gives CDR1 SGHNT, CDR2 YYREEE (reference sequence).

Only a few counts were recorded for this clone. The chain uses TRBV12-3 or TRBV12-4 and TRBJ1-5; D uncertain. V lost 3 bases and J lost 7, with 7 bases in between. The CDR3 is 12 amino acids. CDR3 bases: TGTGCCAGCAGTTTGGTGGGACAGCCCCAGCATTTT. Its protein product is CASSLVGQPQHF.

The chain links TRBV2 to TRBJ1-2; 9 bases agree with TRBD1. Germline V lookup: CDR1 SNHLY, CDR2 FYNNEI. V dropped 7 bases and J dropped 8; count of bases not matched to a gene: 8. The CDR3 has 13 amino acids. The CDR3 protein is CASIPGTGSGYTF. CDR3 DNA sequence: TGTGCCAGCATCCCAGGGACAGGGAGCGGCTACACCTTC.

The chain has TRBV5-4 and TRBJ2-3; 7 bases agree with TRBD2. V lost 7 bases, J lost 1 base, and 6 bases stayed unmatched. The CDR3 contains 14 residues. Looked up from germline, CDR1 is SGHNT and CDR2 is YYREEE (reference sequence). CDR3 region: CASSAGPGTDTQYF. The CDR3 region has the DNA TGTGCCAGCTCAGCGGGGCCTGGCACAGATACGCAGTATTTT.

The chain combines TRBV18 with TRBJ2-1; 12 bases are a match to TRBD2. Losses at the gene ends were 4 bases for V and 8 bases for J; bases not matched to a gene: 9. From germline, CDR1 is KGHSH and CDR2 LQKENI. The CDR3 sequence is 16 residues long. CDR3 protein: CASSRLPSGGAHEQFF. CDR3 bases: TGTGCCAGCTCACGTTTGCCTAGCGGGGGGGCCCATGAGCAGTTCTTC.

The genes are TRBV7-2 and TRBJ1-1; TRBD1 matches 7 bases. The germline CDR1 and CDR2 sequences are SGHTA and FQGNSA. The J segment lost 10 bases and the V segment lost 5 bases, leaving 10 bases of the junction unmatched. The CDR3 sequence is 13 residues long. The CDR3 loop is CASSPITGTAAFF. The CDR3, as DNA: TGTGCCAGCAGCCCCATAACTGGGACAGCAGCTTTCTTT.

J is TRBJ2-1 and V is TRBV6-5; D might be TRBD1 or TRBD2, each matching 6 bases. V was pared by 5 bases and J by 4 bases, with 15 bases between. CDR3 length: 15 residues. CDR1 MNHEY and CDR2 SVGAGI come from the germline V gene. CDR3 coding DNA: TGTGCCAGCAGTCCTTGGGGGGCCAGGTACAATGAGCAGTTCTTC. Its translation is CASSPWGARYNEQFF.

The rearrangement links TRBV10-1 to TRBJ2-2, with TRBD2 identical over 7 bases. The V gene end was trimmed by 2 bases and the J gene end by 3 bases; junction bases not matched to a gene: 3. This CDR3 is built from 15 residues. Germline CDR1 is WNHNN and CDR2 is SYGVQD (reference sequence). CDR3 in DNA: TGCGCCAGCAGTGAGGGCGGGGGAGACACCGGGGAGCTGTTTTTT. Amino acids: CASSEGGGDTGELFF.

The chain employs TRBV23-1 and TRBJ2-7, with 7 bases aligning to TRBD1. TRBV23-1 is flagged as an ORF with uncertain function. CDR3 length equals 15 residues. Losses at the gene ends were 3 bases for V and 1 base for J; bases not matched to a gene: 6. CDR3: CASSHTRGSSYEQYF. As DNA, the CDR3 is TGCGCCAGCAGTCATACCAGGGGGTCATCCTACGAGCAGTACTTC.

The chain employs TRBV7-6 and TRBJ1-2; TRBD1 aligns across 10 bases. The CDR3 runs 15 residues. Unmatched junction bases numbered 9, after V lost 3 bases and J lost 8 bases. Germline lookup yields CDR1 SGHVS and CDR2 FNYEAQ. This chain's CDR3 is CASSLEVTGGYGYTF. CDR3 sequence (DNA): TGTGCCAGCAGCTTGGAAGTGACAGGGGGCTACGGCTACACCTTC.

V usage is TRBV5-5 and J usage is TRBJ1-2, with D maybe TRBD1 (5 bases). CDR3 size: 16 residues. Trimming shortened V by 0 bases and J by 0 bases, and 12 bases separated the two germline ends. Germline assignment: CDR1 SGHKS and CDR2 YYEKEE (reference sequence). CDR3 bases: TGTGCCAGCAGCTTGGCGACAGCCGCCCCTAACTATGGCTACACCTTC. Its protein is CASSLATAAPNYGYTF.

The V call is TRBV4-1, the J call TRBJ1-1; D unclear. The germline V gene has CDR1 MGHRA and CDR2 YSYEKL. This CDR3 contains 18 residues. Trimming shortened V by 0 bases and J by 1 base, and 18 bases separated the two germline ends. CDR3 nucleotide sequence: TGCGCCAGCAGCCAAGATCTCATCCACCTCTTTCCGAACACTGAAGCTTTCTTT. It is translated as CASSQDLIHLFPNTEAFF.

This clone was found a few times. The V call is TRBV19, the J call TRBJ1-2; D uncertain. Germline V lookup: CDR1 LNHDA, CDR2 SQIVND (reference sequence). This CDR3 is 14 amino acids long. Trimming shortened V by 5 bases and J by 8 bases, and 18 bases separated the two germline ends. DNA of the CDR3: TGTGCCAGTAGTCAAACCACGGGTTCGCGGGGCTACACCTTC. Translation gives CASSQTTGSRGYTF.

The chain uses TRBV9 and TRBJ2-7, with 10 bases identical to TRBD1. V lost 0 bases, J lost 4 bases, and 4 bases stayed unmatched. Germline V lookup: CDR1 SGDLS, CDR2 YYNGEE. This CDR3 contains 15 residues. The CDR3 DNA is TGTGCCAGCAGCGTAGACGACAGGGGGCTTTACGAGCAGTACTTC. This gives the protein CASSVDDRGLYEQYF.

This chain uses TRBV20-1 with TRBJ2-3; 7 bases fit TRBD2. The V gene's germline CDR1 is DFQATT and CDR2 SNEGSKA (reference sequence). The CDR3 length is 16 residues. J gave up 0 bases and V 3 bases, and 9 bases lay outside the gene matches. DNA for the CDR3: TGCAGTGCTAGTGGGGCGGGGGAACGTAGCACAGATACGCAGTATTTT. This codes for CSASGAGERSTDTQYF.

The V gene is TRBV6-2 or TRBV6-3, the J gene TRBJ1-1; 7 positions match TRBD1. V lost 5 bases, J lost 0 bases, and 6 bases stayed unmatched. CDR1 MNHEY and CDR2 SVGEGT come from the germline V gene. The length of the CDR3 is 15 residues. CDR3 in DNA: TGTGCCAGCAGTGCAGGACAGGCGTTGAACACTGAAGCTTTCTTT. Residues: CASSAGQALNTEAFF.

The chain links TRBV2 to TRBJ2-7; 8 nucleotides agree with TRBD2. The CDR3 extends over 17 amino acids. Trimming removed 8 bases from V and 2 bases from J; junction bases left unmatched: 17. The germline gives CDR1 SNHLY, CDR2 FYNNEI. The CDR3 protein is CASSGGGTTLFPYEQYF. The DNA of the CDR3 is TGTGCCAGCTCGGGGGGGGGAACTACGCTTTTCCCCTACGAGCAGTACTTC.

Note on this clone: The identical CDR3 is also encoded by other nucleotide sequences in the sample. The chain couples TRBV19 to TRBJ1-2; no definite D call. Trimming took off 3 bases at V and 5 bases at J, with 7 bases between the two ends. The length of the CDR3 is 12 residues. Germline assignment: CDR1 LNHDA and CDR2 SQIVND (reference sequence). The CDR3 is CASSIAEYGYTF. The CDR3 bases are TGTGCCAGTAGTATTGCGGAATATGGCTACACCTTC.